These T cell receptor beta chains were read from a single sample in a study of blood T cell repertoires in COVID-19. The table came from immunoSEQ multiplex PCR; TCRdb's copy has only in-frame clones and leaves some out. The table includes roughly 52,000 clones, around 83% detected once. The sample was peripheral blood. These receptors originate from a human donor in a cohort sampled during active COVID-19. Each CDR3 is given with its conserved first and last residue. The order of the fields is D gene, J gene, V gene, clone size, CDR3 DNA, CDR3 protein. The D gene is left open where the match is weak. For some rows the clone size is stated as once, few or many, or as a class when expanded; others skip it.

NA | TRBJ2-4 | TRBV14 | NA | TGTGCCAGCAGCACAGGGCCGGGGGGCATTCAGTACTTC | CASSTGPGGIQYF
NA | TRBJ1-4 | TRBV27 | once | TGTGCCAGCAGTTTCTACGATAGTTTTAATGAAAAACTGTTTTTT | CASSFYDSFNEKLFF
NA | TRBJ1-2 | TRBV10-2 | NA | TGCGCCAGCAGTCCCAACCCCAGGGGAGAGGGCTACACCTTC | CASSPNPRGEGYTF
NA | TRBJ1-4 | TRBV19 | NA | TGTGCCAGTAGTAGGAGTGTAACTAATGAAAAACTGTTTTTT | CASSRSVTNEKLFF
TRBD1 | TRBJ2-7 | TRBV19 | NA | TGTGCCAGTAGTCCCTACAGGGGAATCCTCTACTACGAGCAGTACTTC | CASSPYRGILYYEQYF
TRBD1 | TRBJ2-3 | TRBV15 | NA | TGTGCCACCAGCAGACTGACAGGGGATTCAGATACGCAGTATTTT | CATSRLTGDSDTQYF
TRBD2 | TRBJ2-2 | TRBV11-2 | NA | TGTGCCAGCAGCCGGCGGCGGGGGGACGCTAACACCGGGGAGCTGTTTTTT | CASSRRRGDANTGELFF
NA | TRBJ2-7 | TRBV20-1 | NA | TGCAGTGCTCTACCGTCCTGCGGGCAGTACTTC | CSALPSCGQYF
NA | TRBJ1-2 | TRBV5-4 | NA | TGTGCCAGCAGCTTGGGCGGACTGACTAACTATGGCTACACCTTC | CASSLGGLTNYGYTF
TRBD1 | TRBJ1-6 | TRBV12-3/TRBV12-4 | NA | TGTGCCACCGGGACAGGGGATTCACCCCTCCACTTT | CATGTGDSPLHF